This T cell receptor beta chain was captured in a study of beta chain features in type 1 diabetes. General study findings and limits: All four CD4+ subsets of Type 1 diabetes patients contained TCRB CDR3s that were moderately but significantly shorter.

With regard to this clone: Its cognate antigen is unknown.

Expressed TCRB transcripts were sequenced because the isolated RNA had all been reverse transcribed beforehand. For naive, central memory and regulatory T cell samples, reads averaged around 3.8 million. Sequencing used immunoSEQ multiplex PCR; TCRdb keeps in-frame clones, though not all of them. The sample includes 400,000 to 600,000 clones, approximately 28% of them seen just once. The clonotype comes from a man aged 18 to 29 in good health. Sequencing was done on a sample of naive CD4+ T cells from blood.

CDR3: CASSGSGTGGWETQYF. In nucleotides, the CDR3 is TGCGCCAGCAGCGGGTCCGGGACAGGGGGCTGGGAGACCCAGTACTTC. The chain employs TRBV5-1 and TRBJ2-5, with 12 bases aligning to TRBD1. Germline V gene sequence: CDR1 SGHRS, CDR2 YFSETQ. The V segment lost 4 bases and the J segment 5 bases; nucleotides outside the gene matches: 9. The CDR3 is 16 residues long.